The present TCR beta chain was sequenced within a study of response to subunit inactivated influenza vaccine. Regarding the study as a whole: The authors suggested that few new T cells are recruited per seasonal influenza vaccination.

Trimming took 0 bases from V and 4 from J, leaving 13 bases between them. Germline loops: CDR1 LGHNA, CDR2 YSLEER. The CDR3 is 16 amino acids. In TCRdb, the RT-PCR reads were re-called with MiXCR into one record per CDR3 protein. The sample consists of approximately 530,000 distinct CDR3 sequences, less than 7.5% of them appearing once. In its sample, this clonotype was seen many times. The antigen is not known. This sequence joins TRBV4-3 and TRBJ2-1, with a possible D match to TRBD2 (5 bases). This TCR derives from a man between 50 and 69 years old who received an inactivated influenza vaccine. The sequencing here drew on PBMCs from blood, taken roughly 24 months after vaccination. CDR3 sequence: CASSQDRIGGYNEQFF. CDR3 DNA: TGCGCCAGCAGCCAAGATAGGATCGGCGGGTACAATGAGCAGTTCTTC.